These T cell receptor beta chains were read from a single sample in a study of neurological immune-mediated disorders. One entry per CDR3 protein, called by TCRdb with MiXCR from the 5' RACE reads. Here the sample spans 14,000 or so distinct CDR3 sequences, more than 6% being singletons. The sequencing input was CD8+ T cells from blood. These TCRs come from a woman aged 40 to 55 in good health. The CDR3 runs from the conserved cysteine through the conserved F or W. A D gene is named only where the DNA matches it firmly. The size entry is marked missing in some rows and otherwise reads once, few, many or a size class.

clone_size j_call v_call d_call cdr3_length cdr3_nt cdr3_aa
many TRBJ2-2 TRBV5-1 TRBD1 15 TGCGCCAGCAGCCTCGTGACAGGGCACACCGGGGAGCTGTTTTTT CASSLVTGHTGELFF
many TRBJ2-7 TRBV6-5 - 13 TGTGCCAGCAGCGTTGGGGAGTCCTACGAGCAGTACTTC CASSVGESYEQYF
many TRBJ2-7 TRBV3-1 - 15 TGTGCCAGCAGCCAAGAAGCAGGGGTGATCTACGAGCAGTACTTC CASSQEAGVIYEQYF
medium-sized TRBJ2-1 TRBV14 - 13 TGTGCCAGCAGCCTTTCTATGGTGGGGGAGCAGTTCTTC CASSLSMVGEQFF
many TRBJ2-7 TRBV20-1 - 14 TGCAGTGCCCTCGGGGACATAATCTCCTACGAGCAGTACTTC CSALGDIISYEQYF
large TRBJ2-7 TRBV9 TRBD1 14 TGTGCCAGCAGCGGACGACAGGGGTTGGGCGAGCAGTACTTC CASSGRQGLGEQYF
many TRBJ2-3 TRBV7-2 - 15 TGTGCCAGCAGCTTAGGACCTATCTACACAGATACGCAGTATTTT CASSLGPIYTDTQYF
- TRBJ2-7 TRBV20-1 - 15 TGCAGTGCTAGAGATGTCAGTGCCCATATCTACGAGCAGTACTTC CSARDVSAHIYEQYF
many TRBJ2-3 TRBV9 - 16 TGTGCCAGCAGCGTATCCTCAGGGGATGCCACAGATACGCAGTATTTT CASSVSSGDATDTQYF
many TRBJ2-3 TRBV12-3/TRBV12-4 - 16 TGTGCCAGCAGTTTAACTAAACAGATACGGGCAGATACGCAGTATTTT CASSLTKQIRADTQYF
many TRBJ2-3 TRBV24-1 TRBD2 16 TGTGCCACCCAACCGGCGACTAGCGGTTTCGGTGATACGCAGTATTTT CATQPATSGFGDTQYF
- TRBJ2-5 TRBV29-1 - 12 TGCAGCGTTGGGACGGCGGGGGAGACCCAGTACTTC CSVGTAGETQYF
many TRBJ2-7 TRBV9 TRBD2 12 TGTGCCAGCGGGCCTAGCGGTGACGAGCAGTACTTC CASGPSGDEQYF
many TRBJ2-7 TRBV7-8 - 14 TGTGCCAGCACCCTTGAGGGGGGGAGCTACGAGCAGTACTTC CASTLEGGSYEQYF
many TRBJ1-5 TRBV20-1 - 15 TGCAGTGCTTCCCAAGAGAGAAGGGCGCAGCAGCCCCAGCATTTT CSASQERRAQQPQHF
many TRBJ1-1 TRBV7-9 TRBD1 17 TGTGCCAGCAGCCCCAGAATCCGGGACAGGGTAAACACTGAAGCTTTCTTT CASSPRIRDRVNTEAFF